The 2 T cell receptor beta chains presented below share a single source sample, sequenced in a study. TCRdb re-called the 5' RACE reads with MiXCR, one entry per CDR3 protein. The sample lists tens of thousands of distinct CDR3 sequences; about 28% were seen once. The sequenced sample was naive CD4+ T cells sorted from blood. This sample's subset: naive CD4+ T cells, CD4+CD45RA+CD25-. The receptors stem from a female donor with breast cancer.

The CDR3 spells CASSRRDRGPGANVLTF. CDR3 DNA: TGTGCCAGCAGCCGCCGGGACAGGGGGCCTGGGGCCAACGTCCTGACTTTC. The chain has TRBV7-2 and TRBJ2-6; 12 nucleotides match TRBD1. The CDR3 is 17 residues long. V lost 5 bases, J lost 2 bases, and 4 bases stayed unmatched. Per the germline V gene, CDR1 is SGHTA and CDR2 is FQGNSA.

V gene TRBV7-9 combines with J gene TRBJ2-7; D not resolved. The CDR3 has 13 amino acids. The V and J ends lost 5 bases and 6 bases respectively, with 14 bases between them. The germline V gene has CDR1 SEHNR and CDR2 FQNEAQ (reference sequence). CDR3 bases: TGTGCCAGCAGCCCCCCCACGGACGGCGAGCAGTACTTC. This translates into CASSPPTDGEQYF.